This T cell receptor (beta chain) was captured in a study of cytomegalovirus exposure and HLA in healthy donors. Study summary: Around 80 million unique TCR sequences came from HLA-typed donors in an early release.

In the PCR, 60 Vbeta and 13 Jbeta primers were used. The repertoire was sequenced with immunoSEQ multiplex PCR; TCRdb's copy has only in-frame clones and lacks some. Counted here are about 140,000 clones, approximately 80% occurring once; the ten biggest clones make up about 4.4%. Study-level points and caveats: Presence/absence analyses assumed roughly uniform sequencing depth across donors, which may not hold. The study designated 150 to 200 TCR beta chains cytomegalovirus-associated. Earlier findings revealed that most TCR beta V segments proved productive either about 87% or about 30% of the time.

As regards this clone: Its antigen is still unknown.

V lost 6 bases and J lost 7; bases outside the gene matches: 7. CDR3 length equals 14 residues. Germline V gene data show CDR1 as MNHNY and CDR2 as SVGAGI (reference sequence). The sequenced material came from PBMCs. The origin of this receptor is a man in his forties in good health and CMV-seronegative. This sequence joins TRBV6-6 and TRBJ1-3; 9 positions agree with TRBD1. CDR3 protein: CASREQGAANTIYF. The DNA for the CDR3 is TGTGCCAGCAGAGAACAGGGGGCGGCGAACACCATATATTTT.